The present entry profiles one T cell receptor (beta chain) with its context. Its antigen is still unknown. At one of its ends the junction is not consistent with the germline gene, which may arise from a read error. CDR3 length: 18 amino acids. Germline V gene data show CDR1 as SGHTS and CDR2 as YDEGEE. This record belongs to a study of tumor-infiltrating lymphocytes in glioblastoma multiforme. Study-level points and caveats: Detected clone frequencies may not reflect cell counts, being RNA-based. The TCR and somatic mutation analysis included just one glioblastoma patient.

Multiple V-beta primers and a C-beta primer amplified TCRB from RNA. A C-beta primer primed TCRB cDNA from approximately 0.5 ug RNA. These TCRB libraries lack any described unique molecular identifiers. TCRdb reanalysed the multiplex PCR reads using MiXCR and keeps one entry per CDR3 protein. Here the sample spans about 13,000 distinct CDR3 sequences, around 70% being singletons. The clonotype originates from a male donor with glioblastoma. Sequencing was done on a sample of brain tumor tissue. The V and J genes are TRBV5-8 and TRBJ2-6; the D gene is possibly TRBD1 (6 bases). CDR3 protein: CASSTSGTRGFGANILTF. CDR3 DNA sequence: TGTGCCAGCAGCACCTCCGGGACAAGGGGCTTTGGGGCCAACATCCTGACTTTC. Using reference TRBV5-8 and TRBJ2-6 for the parts outside the CDR3, the full variable domain is EAGVTQSPTHLIKTRGQQATLRCSPISGHTSVYWYQQALGLGLQFLLWYDEGEERNRGNFPPRFSGRQFPNYSSELNVNALELEDSALYLCASSTSGTRGFGANILTFGAGSRLTVL.